These 13 T cell receptor beta chains originate from one sample sequenced in a study of T cells in Graves' hyperthyroidism and ophthalmopathy. Researchers amplified the TCR beta CDR3 regions from RNA transcripts. The HTBI primer set drove a first-round RT-PCR of the TCR CDR3. TCRdb redid the calling of the multiplex PCR reads with MiXCR, one entry per CDR3 protein. Of 550,000 to 600,000 distinct CDR3 sequences listed, roughly 50% are singletons. Material: peripheral blood or thyroid tissue (not recorded which). The receptors were gathered from an adult woman with Graves' disease, either hyperthyroidism or ophthalmopathy (not recorded which).

Details on this clonotype: One end of the junction varies from germline; a read error may be responsible. This chain connects TRBV14 to TRBJ1-5; D not certain. Germline V gene sequence: CDR1 SGHDN, CDR2 FVKESK. The CDR3 is made up of 12 amino acids. This CDR3 is CASSKDQMTQHF. The CDR3 bases are TGTGCCAGCAGCAAAGATCAGATGACCCAGCATTTT.

The chain recombines TRBV15 with TRBJ1-5, with a tentative D call TRBD1 (5 bases). Trimming stripped 1 base from V and 11 bases from J, with 24 bases between. This CDR3 contains 17 residues. Germline V lookup: CDR1 LNHNV, CDR2 YYDKDF (reference sequence). CDR3 loop: CATSRGQPGLAAVTQHF. The DNA for the CDR3 is TGTGCCACCAGCAGAGGCCAGCCGGGACTAGCAGCTGTGACCCAGCATTTT. Full variable domain (remainder filled in from reference TRBV15 and TRBJ1-5): DAMVIQNPRYQVTQFGKPVTLSCSQTLNHNVMYWYQQKSSQAPKLLFHYYDKDFNNEADTPDNFQSRRPNTSFCFLDIRSPGLGDTAMYLCATSRGQPGLAAVTQHFGDGTRLSIL.

The J gene is TRBJ2-7, the V gene TRBV6-2 or TRBV6-3, with a tentative D call TRBD1 (6 bases). Germline CDR1 MNHEY, CDR2 SVGEGT. The germline V and J ends were trimmed by 6 bases and 3 bases, with 15 bases remaining between them. This CDR3 has 14 residues. This chain's CDR3 is CASSYGQKIYEQYF. Here the CDR3 DNA reads TGTGCCAGCAGCTATGGACAGAAAATCTACGAGCAGTACTTC.

The rearrangement uses TRBV15 and TRBJ2-7, with 10 bases matching TRBD2. The J segment lost 1 base and the V segment lost 0 bases, leaving 6 bases of the junction unmatched. Germline CDR1 and CDR2: LNHNV and YYDKDF (reference sequence). This CDR3 contains 17 residues. CDR3 DNA: TGTGCCACCAGCAGAGACCTCCAGACTAGCGGGTCCTACGAGCAGTACTTC. It translates to CATSRDLQTSGSYEQYF.

The V gene is TRBV24-1, the J gene TRBJ2-2, with D possibly being TRBD2 (6 bases). From germline, CDR1 is KGHDR and CDR2 SFDVKD. The CDR3 is made up of 15 amino acids. V was cut by 0 bases and J by 9 bases, with 13 bases left in between. CDR3 nucleotides: TGTGCCACCAGTGATTTGCAGTTTGCGGGACGGGAGCTGTTTTTT. Translated: CATSDLQFAGRELFF.

This clonotype was seen ten or more times. J is TRBJ1-6 and V is TRBV7-9; D not resolved. The V and J ends lost 5 bases and 6 bases respectively, with 14 bases between them. CDR1 is SEHNR, CDR2 FQNEAQ, per germline (reference sequence). The CDR3 spans 15 residues. CDR3 region: CASSARDSFNSPLHF. CDR3 bases: TGTGCCAGCAGCGCCCGGGATTCGTTTAATTCACCCCTCCACTTT.

The chain has TRBV11-2 and TRBJ2-7, with 9 bases fitting TRBD1. The CDR3 runs to 12 residues. CDR1 and CDR2 (germline): SGHAT, FQNNGV. V dropped 5 bases and J dropped 10; count of bases not matched to a gene: 6. Written as DNA, the CDR3 is TGTGCCAGCAGCCTGATGACAGGGGGACAGTACTTC. Protein: CASSLMTGGQYF.

This clonotype was picked up many times. The chain carries TRBV7-9 and TRBJ2-2; D may be TRBD2 (5 bases). V lost 5 bases and J lost 4, with 17 bases in between. The germline V gene has CDR1 SEHNR and CDR2 FQNEAQ (reference sequence). This CDR3 is built from 16 residues. In nucleotides, the CDR3 is TGTGCCAGCAGCCCCCGGATGGCGGGCCGCACCGGGGAGCTGTTTTTT. Amino acids: CASSPRMAGRTGELFF. The entire variable domain, with the rest obtained from reference TRBV7-9 and TRBJ2-2, is as follows: DTGVSQNPRHKITKRGQNVTFRCDPISEHNRLYWYRQTLGQGPEFLTYFQNEAQLEKSRLLSDRFSAERPKGSFSTLEIQRTEQGDSAMYLCASSPRMAGRTGELFFGEGSRLTVL.

This chain uses TRBV19 with TRBJ2-6; TRBD1 matches at 9 bases. CDR1 and CDR2 (germline): LNHDA, SQIVND (reference sequence). After removal of 9 bases from V and 2 bases from J, the junction contained 11 bases not matched to a gene. CDR3 length equals 17 residues. The CDR3 here is CASQDRGWNTGANVLTF. The CDR3 DNA sequence: TGTGCCAGCCAGGACAGGGGTTGGAACACTGGGGCCAACGTCCTGACTTTC.

This clonotype showed up many times. The chain is built from TRBV19 and TRBJ1-5; D might be TRBD1 (5 bases). The V end lost 7 bases, the J end lost 1 base, and 14 bases lay between the germline ends. Germline V CDR1 and CDR2: LNHDA, SQIVND (reference sequence). This CDR3 contains 15 residues. The CDR3 sequence: CASTPWQGSNQPQHF. The CDR3 nucleotides are TGTGCCAGTACCCCGTGGCAGGGCAGCAATCAGCCCCAGCATTTT.

This clonotype was found many times. The chain couples TRBV20-1 to TRBJ1-2, with TRBD1 identical over 9 bases. With V trimmed by 4 bases and J by 4 bases, 4 bases remained unmatched. This CDR3 is built from 13 residues. CDR1 DFQATT and CDR2 SNEGSKA come from the germline V gene (reference sequence). This CDR3 reads CSATPGQGYGYTF. CDR3 coding DNA: TGCAGTGCTACTCCGGGACAGGGCTATGGCTACACCTTC.

The table lists this clonotype with many counts. The CDR3 DNA sequence: TGTGCCAGCAGGGCGGGCTGGGGCATACAAGAGACCCAGTACTTC. Residues: CASRAGWGIQETQYF. The rearrangement joins TRBV6-6 to TRBJ2-5; D assignment may be TRBD1 or TRBD2 (5 bases each). The CDR3 is 15 amino acids. The V end was cut by 6 bases, the J end by 2 bases, with 16 bases between. Germline CDR1 and CDR2: MNHNY and SVGAGI (reference sequence).

This clonotype was recorded at least ten times. This chain uses TRBV5-6 with TRBJ2-5; D gene unclear. Trimming cost V 4 bases and J 0 bases, with 10 bases left between them. Germline loops: CDR1 SGHDT, CDR2 YYEEEE. CDR3 length: 14 residues. CDR3: CASSPAMYQETQYF. In nucleotides, the CDR3 is TGTGCCAGCAGCCCAGCTATGTACCAAGAGACCCAGTACTTC.